These 5 T cell receptor beta chains were sequenced from one sample in a study of low-dose radiotherapy and immunotherapy resistance in tumors. Alpha and beta chains were covered, as first-strand cDNA relied on TRAV- and TRBV-specific primers. With a constant-region primer and a V-primer adapter, TCRs were subjected to roughly 20 PCR cycles of amplification. One entry per CDR3 protein results from TCRdb running MiXCR on the reads. This table has under 110,000 distinct CDR3 sequences, about 20% appearing once. Time point described: after trial treatment. Treatment here: LDRT plus nivolumab, ipilimumab, low-dose cyclophosphamide and aspirin (RACIN trial). Here the sequenced sample was PBMCs, taken after low-dose radiotherapy plus immunotherapy. Receptor source: a male donor with prostate cancer.

This clonotype was counted many times. This chain joins TRBV7-9 and TRBJ2-7; possible D gene TRBD1, 6 bases. V shed 4 bases and J shed 2 bases, with 9 bases lying between them. The CDR3 is 13 residues long. Germline V gene lookup returns CDR1 SEHNR and CDR2 FQNEAQ (reference sequence). The CDR3 spells CASSSGQTYEQYF. For the CDR3, the DNA is TGTGCCAGCAGCTCCGGACAGACCTACGAGCAGTACTTC.

CDR3 sequence reads: CASSYSDREDEQYF. As DNA, the CDR3 is TGTGCCAGCAGTTACTCGGACAGGGAAGACGAGCAGTACTTC. V usage is TRBV6-2 or TRBV6-3 and J usage is TRBJ2-7, with 8 bases identical to TRBD1. With V trimmed by 0 bases and J by 5 bases, 3 bases remained unmatched. This CDR3 spans 14 amino acids. Per germline, CDR1 MNHEY and CDR2 SVGEGT.

This clonotype was seen many times. This rearrangement joins TRBV12-3 or TRBV12-4 to TRBJ2-2; D ambiguous. The CDR3 totals 16 residues. V shed 3 bases and J shed 4 bases, with 15 bases lying between them. The CDR3 nucleotides are TGTGCCAGCAGTTTTAGGTCGTCCAGGCCCACCGGGGAGCTGTTTTTT. Its translation: CASSFRSSRPTGELFF.

The genes are TRBV7-2 and TRBJ2-1; D may be TRBD2 (6 bases). Germline V gene sequence: CDR1 SGHTA, CDR2 FQGNSA. CDR3 length: 14 residues. V shed 8 bases and J shed 6 bases, with 17 bases lying between them. The DNA for the CDR3 is TGTGCCAGCCGCTATCCCCTGGGGGGCAATGAGCAGTTCTTC. Residues: CASRYPLGGNEQFF.

This clonotype was counted many times. CDR3 coding DNA: TGTGCCAGCAGTTCGGGCGGGGGGAAGTTCTTC. It specifies CASSSGGGKFF. The chain uses TRBV12-3 or TRBV12-4 and TRBJ2-1, with 8 bases lining up with TRBD2. The ends lost 4 bases at V and 14 bases at J; junction bases unmatched: 4. CDR3 length: 11 amino acids.